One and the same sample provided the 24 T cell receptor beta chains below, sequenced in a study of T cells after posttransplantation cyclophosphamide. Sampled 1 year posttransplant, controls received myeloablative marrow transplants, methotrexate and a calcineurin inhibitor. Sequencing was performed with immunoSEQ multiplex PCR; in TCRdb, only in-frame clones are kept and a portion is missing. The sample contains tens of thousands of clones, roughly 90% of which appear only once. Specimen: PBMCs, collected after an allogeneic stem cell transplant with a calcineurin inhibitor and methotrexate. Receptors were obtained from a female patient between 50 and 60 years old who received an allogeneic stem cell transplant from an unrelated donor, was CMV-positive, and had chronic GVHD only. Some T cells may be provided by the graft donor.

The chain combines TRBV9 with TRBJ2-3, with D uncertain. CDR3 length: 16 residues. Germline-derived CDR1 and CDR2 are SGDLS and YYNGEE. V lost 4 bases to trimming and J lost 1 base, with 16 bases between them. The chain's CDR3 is CASSPRSRSGTDTQYF. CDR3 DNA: TGTGCCAGCAGCCCCCGTAGTCGGAGTGGCACAGATACGCAGTATTTT. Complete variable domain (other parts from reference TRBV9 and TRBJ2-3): DSGVTQTPKHLITATGQRVTLRCSPRSGDLSVYWYQQSLDQGLQFLIQYYNGEERAKGNILERFSAQQFPDLHSELNLSSLELGDSALYFCASSPRSRSGTDTQYFGPGTRLTVL.

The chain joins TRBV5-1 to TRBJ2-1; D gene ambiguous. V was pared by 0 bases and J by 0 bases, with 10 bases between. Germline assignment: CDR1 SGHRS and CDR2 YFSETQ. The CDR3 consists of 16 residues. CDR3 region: CASSLAPIYSYNEQFF. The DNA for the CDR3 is TGCGCCAGCAGCTTGGCTCCTATCTACTCCTACAATGAGCAGTTCTTC.

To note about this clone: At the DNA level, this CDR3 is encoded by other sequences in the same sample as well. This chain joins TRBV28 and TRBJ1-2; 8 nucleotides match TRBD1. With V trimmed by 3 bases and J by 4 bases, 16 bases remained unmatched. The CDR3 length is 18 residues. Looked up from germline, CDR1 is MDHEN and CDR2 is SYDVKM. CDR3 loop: CASSFIGIGTGEVYGYTF. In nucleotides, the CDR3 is TGTGCCAGCAGTTTTATTGGAATAGGGACAGGAGAGGTCTATGGCTACACCTTC.

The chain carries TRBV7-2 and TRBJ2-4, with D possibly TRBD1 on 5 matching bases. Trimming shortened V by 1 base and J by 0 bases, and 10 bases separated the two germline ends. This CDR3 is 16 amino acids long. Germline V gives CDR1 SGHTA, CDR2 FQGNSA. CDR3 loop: CASSLGLTVAKNIQYF. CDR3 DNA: TGTGCCAGCAGCTTAGGGTTGACAGTAGCCAAAAACATTCAGTACTTC.

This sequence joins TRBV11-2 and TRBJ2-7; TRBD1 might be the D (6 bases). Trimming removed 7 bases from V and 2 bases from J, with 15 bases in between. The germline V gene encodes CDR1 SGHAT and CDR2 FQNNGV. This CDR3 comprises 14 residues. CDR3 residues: CASNNRDTTYEQYF. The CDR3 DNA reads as TGTGCCAGCAACAACAGGGACACGACCTACGAGCAGTACTTC.

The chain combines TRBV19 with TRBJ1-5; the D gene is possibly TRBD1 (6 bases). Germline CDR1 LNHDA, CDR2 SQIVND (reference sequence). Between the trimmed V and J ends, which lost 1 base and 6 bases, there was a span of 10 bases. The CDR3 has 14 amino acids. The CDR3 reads CASSIVQGAQPQHF. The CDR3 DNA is TGTGCCAGTAGTATAGTACAGGGAGCTCAGCCCCAGCATTTT.

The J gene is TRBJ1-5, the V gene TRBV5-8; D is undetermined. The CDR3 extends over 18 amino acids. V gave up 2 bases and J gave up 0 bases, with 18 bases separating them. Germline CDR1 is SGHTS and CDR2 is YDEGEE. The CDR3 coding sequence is TGTGCCAGCAGCTTAATTGGTGGGTCCCGAGGTAGCAATCAGCCCCAGCATTTT. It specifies CASSLIGGSRGSNQPQHF. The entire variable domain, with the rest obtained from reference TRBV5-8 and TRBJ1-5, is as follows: EAGVTQSPTHLIKTRGQQATLRCSPISGHTSVYWYQQALGLGLQFLLWYDEGEERNRGNFPPRFSGRQFPNYSSELNVNALELEDSALYLCASSLIGGSRGSNQPQHFGDGTRLSIL.

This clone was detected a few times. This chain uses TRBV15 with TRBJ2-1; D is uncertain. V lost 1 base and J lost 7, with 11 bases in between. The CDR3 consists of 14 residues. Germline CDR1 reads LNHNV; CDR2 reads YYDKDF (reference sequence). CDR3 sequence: CATSRGRSRNEQFF. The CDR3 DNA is TGTGCCACCAGCAGAGGACGGAGTCGGAATGAGCAGTTCTTC. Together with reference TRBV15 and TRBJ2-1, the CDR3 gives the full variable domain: DAMVIQNPRYQVTQFGKPVTLSCSQTLNHNVMYWYQQKSSQAPKLLFHYYDKDFNNEADTPDNFQSRRPNTSFCFLDIRSPGLGDTAMYLCATSRGRSRNEQFFGPGTRLTVL.

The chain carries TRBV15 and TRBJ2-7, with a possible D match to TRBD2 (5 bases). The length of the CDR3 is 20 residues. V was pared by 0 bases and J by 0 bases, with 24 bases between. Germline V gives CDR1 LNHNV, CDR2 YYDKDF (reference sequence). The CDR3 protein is CATSRDYGLMGSLSSYEQYF. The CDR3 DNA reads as TGTGCCACCAGCAGAGATTATGGGTTAATGGGGAGCCTAAGCTCCTACGAGCAGTACTTC.

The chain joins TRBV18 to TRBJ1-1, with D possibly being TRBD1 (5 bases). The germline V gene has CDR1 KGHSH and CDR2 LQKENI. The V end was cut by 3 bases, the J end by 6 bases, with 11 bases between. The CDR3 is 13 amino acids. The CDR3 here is CASSPDSSPEAFF. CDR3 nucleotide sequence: TGTGCCAGCTCACCTGACAGTTCGCCTGAAGCTTTCTTT.

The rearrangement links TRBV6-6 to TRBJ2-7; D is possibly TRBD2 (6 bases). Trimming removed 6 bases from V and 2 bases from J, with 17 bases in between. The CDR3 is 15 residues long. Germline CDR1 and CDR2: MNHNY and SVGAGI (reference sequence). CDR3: CASRPQSGHAYEQYF. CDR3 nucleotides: TGTGCCAGCAGGCCCCAGAGCGGGCACGCCTACGAGCAGTACTTC.

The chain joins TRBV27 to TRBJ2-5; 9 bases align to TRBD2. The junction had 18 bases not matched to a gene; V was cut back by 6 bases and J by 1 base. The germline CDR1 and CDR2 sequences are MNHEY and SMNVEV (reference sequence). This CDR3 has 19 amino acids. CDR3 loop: CASSEDPGLAVSIQETQYF. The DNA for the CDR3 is TGTGCCAGCAGCGAAGACCCGGGACTAGCCGTCAGTATCCAAGAGACCCAGTACTTC.

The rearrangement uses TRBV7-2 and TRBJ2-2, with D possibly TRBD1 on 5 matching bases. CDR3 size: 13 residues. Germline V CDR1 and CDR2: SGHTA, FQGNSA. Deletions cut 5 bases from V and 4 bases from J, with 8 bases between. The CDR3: CASSQGVTGELFF. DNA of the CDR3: TGTGCCAGCAGCCAAGGGGTCACCGGGGAGCTGTTTTTT.

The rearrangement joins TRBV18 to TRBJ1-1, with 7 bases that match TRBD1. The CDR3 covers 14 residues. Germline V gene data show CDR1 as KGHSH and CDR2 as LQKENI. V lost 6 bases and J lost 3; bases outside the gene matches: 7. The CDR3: CASSRRGEDTEAFF. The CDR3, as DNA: TGTGCCAGCTCTCGCAGGGGGGAGGACACTGAAGCTTTCTTT. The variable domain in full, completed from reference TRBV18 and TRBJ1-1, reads NAGVMQNPRHLVRRRGQEARLRCSPMKGHSHVYWYRQLPEEGLKFMVYLQKENIIDESGMPKERFSAEFPKEGPSILRIQQVVRGDSAAYFCASSRRGEDTEAFFGQGTRLTVV.

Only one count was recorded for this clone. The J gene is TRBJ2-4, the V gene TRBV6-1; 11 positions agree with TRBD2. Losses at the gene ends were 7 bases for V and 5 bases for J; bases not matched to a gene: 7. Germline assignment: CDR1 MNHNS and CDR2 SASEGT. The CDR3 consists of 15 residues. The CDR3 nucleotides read TGTGCCAGCACCTTAGCGGGAGGGCCCCAAAACATTCAGTACTTC. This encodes CASTLAGGPQNIQYF.

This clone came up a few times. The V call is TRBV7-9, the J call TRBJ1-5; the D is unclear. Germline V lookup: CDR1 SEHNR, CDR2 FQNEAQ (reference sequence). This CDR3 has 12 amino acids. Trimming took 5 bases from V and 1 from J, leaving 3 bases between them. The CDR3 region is CASSQSNQPQHF. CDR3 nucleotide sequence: TGTGCCAGCAGCCAAAGCAATCAGCCCCAGCATTTT.

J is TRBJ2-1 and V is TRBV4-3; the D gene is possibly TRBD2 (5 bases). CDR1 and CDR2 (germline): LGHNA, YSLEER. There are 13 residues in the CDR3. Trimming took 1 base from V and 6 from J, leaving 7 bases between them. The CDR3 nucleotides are TGCGCCAGCAGCCAAGCCGGGGTCAATGAGCAGTTCTTC. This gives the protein CASSQAGVNEQFF.

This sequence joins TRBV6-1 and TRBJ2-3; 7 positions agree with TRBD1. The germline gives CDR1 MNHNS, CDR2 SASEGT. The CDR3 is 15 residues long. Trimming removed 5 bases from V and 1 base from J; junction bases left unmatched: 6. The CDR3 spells CASSFGQEGTDTQYF. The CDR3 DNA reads TGTGCCAGCAGTTTTGGACAGGAAGGCACAGATACGCAGTATTTT.

The CDR3 is CASSLSRRQYGYTF. CDR3 DNA: TGTGCCAGCAGTTTATCGCGGCGGCAGTATGGCTACACCTTC. This chain links TRBV27 with TRBJ1-2; D is unresolved. Germline-derived CDR1 and CDR2 are MNHEY and SMNVEV (reference sequence). Trimming stripped 0 bases from V and 5 bases from J, with 10 bases between. This CDR3 has 14 residues.

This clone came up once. CDR3: CASSLAGGAYNEQFF. CDR3 coding DNA: TGTGCCAGCAGCTTAGCTGGGGGGGCCTACAATGAGCAGTTCTTC. This chain joins TRBV7-2 and TRBJ2-1; 7 bases map to TRBD2. V lost 0 bases and J lost 2; bases outside the gene matches: 1. This CDR3 is 15 amino acids long. Looked up from germline, CDR1 is SGHTA and CDR2 is FQGNSA.

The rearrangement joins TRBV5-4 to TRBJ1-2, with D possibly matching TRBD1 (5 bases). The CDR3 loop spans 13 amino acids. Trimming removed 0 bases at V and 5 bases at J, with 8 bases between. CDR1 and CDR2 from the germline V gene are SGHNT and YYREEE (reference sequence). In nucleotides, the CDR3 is TGTGCCAGCAGCTTGGGGACAAGTTATGGCTACACCTTC. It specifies CASSLGTSYGYTF.

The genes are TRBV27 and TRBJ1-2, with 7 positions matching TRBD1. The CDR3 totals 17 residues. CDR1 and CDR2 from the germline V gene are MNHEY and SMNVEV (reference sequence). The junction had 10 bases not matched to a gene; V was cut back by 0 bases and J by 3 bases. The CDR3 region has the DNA TGTGCCAGCAGTTTATCCCCCGGACAGGCAAACCACTATGGCTACACCTTC. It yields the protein CASSLSPGQANHYGYTF.

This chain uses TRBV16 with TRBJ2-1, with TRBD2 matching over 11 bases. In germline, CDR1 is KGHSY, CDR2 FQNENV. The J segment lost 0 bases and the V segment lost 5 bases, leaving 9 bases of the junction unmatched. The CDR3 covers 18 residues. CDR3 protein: CASSKGLAVRSSYNEQFF. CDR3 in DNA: TGTGCCAGCAGCAAGGGACTAGCGGTGAGGAGCTCCTACAATGAGCAGTTCTTC.

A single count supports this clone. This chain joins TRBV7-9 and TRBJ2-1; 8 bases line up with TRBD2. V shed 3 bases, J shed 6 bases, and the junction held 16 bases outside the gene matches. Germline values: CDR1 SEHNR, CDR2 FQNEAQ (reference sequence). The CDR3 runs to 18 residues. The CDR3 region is CASSFNWAGGKGGNEQFF. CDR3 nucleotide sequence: TGTGCCAGCAGCTTTAATTGGGCGGGGGGCAAGGGAGGCAATGAGCAGTTCTTC.